These T cell receptor beta chains were read from a single sample in a study of blood T cell repertoires in COVID-19. This table comes from immunoSEQ multiplex PCR, and its TCRdb copy is limited to in-frame clones, with some not included. The data show about 110,000 clones, around 90% seen once. Sequencing was performed on peripheral blood. Receptors were obtained from a woman between 50 and 59 years old with acute or convalescent COVID-19. Both conserved end residues are part of each CDR3. D genes are given only for firm matches. Some rows have no size entry. The others give once, few or many, or a class for an expanded clone.

j_call	d_call	clone_size	v_call	cdr3_nt	cdr3_aa
TRBJ2-2	TRBD2	.	TRBV5-1	TGCGCCAGCAGTCCTAGCGGGAGGACGAACACCGGGGAGCTGTTTTTT	CASSPSGRTNTGELFF
TRBJ2-3	TRBD2	.	TRBV25-1	TGTGCCAGCAGTGTTTCTAGCGGGAGGGATACGCAGTATTTT	CASSVSSGRDTQYF
TRBJ2-3	.	.	TRBV5-1	TGCGCCAGCAGCTTGGATGGCAGCACAGATACGCAGTATTTT	CASSLDGSTDTQYF
TRBJ2-3	TRBD2	.	TRBV7-2	TGTGCCAGCAGCTTAGTAGGGGGAGCGGGAGTGGTGGATACGCAGTATTTT	CASSLVGGAGVVDTQYF
TRBJ2-1	.	.	TRBV30	TGTGCCTGGAGCCCGGGATCTGGCAATGAGCAGTTCTTC	CAWSPGSGNEQFF
TRBJ1-3	.	.	TRBV28	TGTGCCAGCAGTTTTGGGGGCACCGCTGGAAACACCATATATTTT	CASSFGGTAGNTIYF
TRBJ2-3	TRBD2	.	TRBV6-1	TGTGCCAGCAGTGAGGGGGACTACCACCTCGTAGATACGCAGTATTTT	CASSEGDYHLVDTQYF
TRBJ2-7	TRBD1	once	TRBV5-6	TGTGCCAGCAGCCCGACAGGGGCCCCTAAGGGCGAGCAGTACTTC	CASSPTGAPKGEQYF
TRBJ2-2	.	.	TRBV5-5	TGTGCCAGCAGCTTACAGGGCGGGACCGGGGAGCTGTTTTTT	CASSLQGGTGELFF
TRBJ2-5	.	.	TRBV14	TGTGCCAGCAGCCAAATGGGGGCTTGGGAGACCCAGTACTTC	CASSQMGAWETQYF